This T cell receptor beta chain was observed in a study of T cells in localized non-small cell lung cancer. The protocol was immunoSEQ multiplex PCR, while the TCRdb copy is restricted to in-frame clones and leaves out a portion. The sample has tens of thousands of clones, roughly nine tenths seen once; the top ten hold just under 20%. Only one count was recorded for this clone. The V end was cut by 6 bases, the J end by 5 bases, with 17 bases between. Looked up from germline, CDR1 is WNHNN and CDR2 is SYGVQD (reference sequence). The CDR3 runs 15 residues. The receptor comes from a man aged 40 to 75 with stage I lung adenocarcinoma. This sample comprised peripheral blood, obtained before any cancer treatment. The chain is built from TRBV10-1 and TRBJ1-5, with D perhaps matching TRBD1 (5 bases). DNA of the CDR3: TGCGCCAGCAGCGCCGGGACTTCTTTCGATCAGCCCCAGCATTTT. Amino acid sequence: CASSAGTSFDQPQHF.